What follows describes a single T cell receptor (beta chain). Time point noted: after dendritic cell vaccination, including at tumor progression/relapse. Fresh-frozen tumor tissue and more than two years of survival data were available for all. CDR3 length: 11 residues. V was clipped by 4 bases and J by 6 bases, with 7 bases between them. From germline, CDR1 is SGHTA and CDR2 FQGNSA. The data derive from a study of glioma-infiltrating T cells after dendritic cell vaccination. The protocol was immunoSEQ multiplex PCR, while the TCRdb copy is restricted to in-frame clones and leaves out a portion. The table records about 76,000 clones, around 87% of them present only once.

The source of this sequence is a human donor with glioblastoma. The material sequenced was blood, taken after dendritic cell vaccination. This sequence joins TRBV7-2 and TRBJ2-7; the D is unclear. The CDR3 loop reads CASSSRSEQYF. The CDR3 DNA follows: TGTGCCAGCAGCTCTAGAAGCGAGCAGTACTTC.